This T cell receptor (beta chain) was sequenced in a study of blood T cell repertoires in COVID-19. Clones were sequenced by immunoSEQ multiplex PCR, and TCRdb holds only the in-frame ones, with some missing. The profile shows around 140,000 clones, 87% of them singletons. The CDR3 consists of 14 residues. Germline V gives CDR1 GTSNPN, CDR2 SVGIG (reference sequence). Trimming took 4 bases from V and 2 from J; bases not matched to a gene: 8. This clonotype was obtained from a woman between 50 and 59 years old with acute or convalescent COVID-19. The V gene is TRBV30, the J gene TRBJ2-7; 7 positions agree with TRBD2. The sample comprised peripheral blood. CDR3 sequence reads: CAWTESGAAYEQYF. The CDR3 coding sequence is TGTGCCTGGACCGAAAGCGGGGCCGCCTACGAGCAGTACTTC.